The clone carrying this TCR beta chain showed up just once. These data belong to a study of blood T cell repertoires in COVID-19. About the study: The United States, Italy and Spain provided the acute and convalescent COVID-19 samples.

Assay used: immunoSEQ multiplex PCR; TCRdb lists only in-frame clones, some missing. The table lists 75,000 to 100,000 clones, around 80% of them singletons. In germline, CDR1 is LNHDA, CDR2 SQIVND (reference sequence). The V gene lost 4 bases and the J gene lost 0 bases, with 13 bases spanning the gap. This CDR3 has 15 amino acids. Sequenced input: peripheral blood. This sequence joins TRBV19 and TRBJ2-7, with a possible D match to TRBD2 (5 bases). The sequence derives from a man between 70 and 80 years old with acute or convalescent COVID-19. The CDR3 DNA is TGTGCCAGTAGTAAGGAGGCGGGTTCCTCCTACGAGCAGTACTTC. Translating gives CASSKEAGSSYEQYF.